This T cell receptor beta chain was obtained from a study of graft-versus-host responses after intestinal transplantation. On the study more broadly: Each transplant was multivisceral, liver-intestinal, or isolated intestinal. All of the recipients had induction that used anti-thymocyte globulin, then tacrolimus and steroids for around three years.

The table came from immunoSEQ multiplex PCR; TCRdb's copy has only in-frame clones and leaves some out. The sample carries tens of thousands of clones, nearly 90% recorded once. Trimming left V 3 bases short and J 0 bases short, with 16 bases between. Germline CDR1 reads LGHNA; CDR2 reads YSLEER. The CDR3 spans 17 residues. The chain recombines TRBV4-3 with TRBJ2-3; TRBD2 might be the D (6 bases). The TCR sequence derives from a human patient who received an intestinal transplant, so some T cells may come from the graft donor. The specimen comprised PBMCs, sampled more than 62 days after intestinal transplantation. DNA for the CDR3: TGCGCCAGCAGCCAGGATTGGGGGGACCCTAGCACAGATACGCAGTATTTT. It encodes CASSQDWGDPSTDTQYF.